The TCR beta chain described here comes from a study of shared clonotypes between healthy human individuals. Study-wide points: Sharing across a handful of donors was seen in around 5% of naive CD4 clonotypes.

Measured with immunoSEQ multiplex PCR; TCRdb has only the in-frame clones, and not every one. The repertoire holds hundreds of thousands of clones, with about 91% as singletons. For this clone: Its target is unknown.

Only CD45RO-negative cells positively selected for CCR7 counted as naive CD8 cells, so terminally differentiated effector memory CD45RA+ cells were excluded. CDR1 is SGHTS, CDR2 YDEGEE, per germline. The CDR3 has 14 amino acids. V lost 2 bases and J lost 4, with 13 bases in between. The chain joins TRBV5-8 to TRBJ2-7, with D unclear. The clonotype comes from a man aged 25 to 40 in good health. Sequencing used naive CD8+ T cells sorted from blood. CDR3 DNA: TGTGCCAGCAGCTTTTCGGGTGGACCTTACGAGCAGTACTTC. Protein: CASSFSGGPYEQYF.